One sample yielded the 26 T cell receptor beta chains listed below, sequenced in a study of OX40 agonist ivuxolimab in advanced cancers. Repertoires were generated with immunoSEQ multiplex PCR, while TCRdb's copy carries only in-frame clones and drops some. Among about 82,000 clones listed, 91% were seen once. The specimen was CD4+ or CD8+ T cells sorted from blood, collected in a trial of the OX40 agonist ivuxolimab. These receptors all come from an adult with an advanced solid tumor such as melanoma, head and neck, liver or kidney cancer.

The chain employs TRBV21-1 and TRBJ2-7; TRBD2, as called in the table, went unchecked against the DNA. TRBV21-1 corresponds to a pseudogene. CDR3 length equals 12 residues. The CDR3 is CASPLLAYEQYF. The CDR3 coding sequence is TGTGCCAGCCCCCTCCTAGCCTACGAGCAGTACTTC.

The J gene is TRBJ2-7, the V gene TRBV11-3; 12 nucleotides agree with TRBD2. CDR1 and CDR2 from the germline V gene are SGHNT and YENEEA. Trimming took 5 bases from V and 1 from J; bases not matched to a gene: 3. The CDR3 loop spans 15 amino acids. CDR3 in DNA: TGTGCCAGCAGCCCAGGACTAGCGGGATCCTACGAGCAGTACTTC. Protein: CASSPGLAGSYEQYF.

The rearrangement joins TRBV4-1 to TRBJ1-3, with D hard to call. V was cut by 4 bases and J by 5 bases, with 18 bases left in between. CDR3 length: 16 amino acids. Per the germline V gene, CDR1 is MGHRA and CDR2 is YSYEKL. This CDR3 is CASSPSSGVVRNTIYF. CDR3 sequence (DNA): TGCGCCAGCAGCCCCTCGTCCGGGGTAGTAAGAAACACCATATATTTT.

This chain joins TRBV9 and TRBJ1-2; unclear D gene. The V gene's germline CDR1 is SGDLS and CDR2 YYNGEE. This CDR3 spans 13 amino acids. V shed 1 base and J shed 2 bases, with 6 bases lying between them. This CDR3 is CASSVSLNYGYTF. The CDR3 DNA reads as TGTGCCAGCAGCGTAAGCCTCAACTATGGCTACACCTTC.

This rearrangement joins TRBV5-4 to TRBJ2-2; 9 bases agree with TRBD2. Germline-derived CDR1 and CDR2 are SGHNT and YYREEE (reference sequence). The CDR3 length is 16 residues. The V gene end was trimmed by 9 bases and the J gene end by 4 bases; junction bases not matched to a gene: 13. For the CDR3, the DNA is TGTGCCATCTCCATAGCGGGAGCGTCGAGCACCGGGGAGCTGTTTTTT. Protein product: CAISIAGASSTGELFF.

CDR3 DNA sequence: TGTGCCAGCAGATCCCGGGACTATGGCAATGAGCAGTTCTTC. Residues: CASRSRDYGNEQFF. The V and J genes are TRBV6-6 and TRBJ2-1, with 7 bases identical to TRBD2. Germline lookup yields CDR1 MNHNY and CDR2 SVGAGI (reference sequence). The CDR3 sequence is 14 residues long. V trimming: 6 bases; J trimming: 6 bases; junction bases outside the gene matches: 8.

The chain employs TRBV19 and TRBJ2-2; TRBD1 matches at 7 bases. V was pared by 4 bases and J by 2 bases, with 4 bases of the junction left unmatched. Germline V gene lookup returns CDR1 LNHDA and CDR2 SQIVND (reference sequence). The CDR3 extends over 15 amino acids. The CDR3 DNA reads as TGTGCCAGTAGTAGGGGACAGTTTAACACCGGGGAGCTGTTTTTT. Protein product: CASSRGQFNTGELFF.

CDR3 sequence (DNA): TGTGCCAGCAGGGTAGCGGCAATGAACACCGGGGAGCTGTTTTTT. Translating it yields CASRVAAMNTGELFF. V and J are TRBV7-3 and TRBJ2-2; D perhaps matches TRBD2 (6 bases). Germline CDR1 and CDR2: SGHTA and FQGTGA. The CDR3 length is 15 residues. Deletions cut 6 bases from V and 1 base from J, with 12 bases between.

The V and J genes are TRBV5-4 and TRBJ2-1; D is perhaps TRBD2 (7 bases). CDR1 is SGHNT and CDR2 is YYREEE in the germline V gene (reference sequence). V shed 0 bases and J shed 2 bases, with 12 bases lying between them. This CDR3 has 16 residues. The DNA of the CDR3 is TGTGCCAGCAGCTTGGAGGGGGGGTCCGCCTACAATGAGCAGTTCTTC. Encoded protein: CASSLEGGSAYNEQFF.

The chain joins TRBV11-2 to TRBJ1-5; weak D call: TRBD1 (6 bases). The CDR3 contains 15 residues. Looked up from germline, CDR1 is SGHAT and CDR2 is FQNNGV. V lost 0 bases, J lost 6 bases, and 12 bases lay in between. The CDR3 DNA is TGTGCCAGCAGCTTAGACTCTGCACAGGGTCAGCCCCAGCATTTT. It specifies CASSLDSAQGQPQHF.

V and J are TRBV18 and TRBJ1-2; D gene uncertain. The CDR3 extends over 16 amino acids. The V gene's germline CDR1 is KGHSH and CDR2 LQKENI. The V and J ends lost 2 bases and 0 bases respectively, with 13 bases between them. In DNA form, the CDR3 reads TGTGCCAGCTCACCATTACCCGGATCGGCTAACTATGGCTACACCTTC. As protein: CASSPLPGSANYGYTF.

The DNA of the CDR3 is TGTGCCAGCAGCCTAAAAACGGGACAGGGCTACGAGCAGTACTTC. This translates into CASSLKTGQGYEQYF. V gene TRBV9 combines with J gene TRBJ2-7; TRBD1 matches at 9 bases. Trimming took 4 bases from V and 3 from J; bases not matched to a gene: 8. CDR3 length: 15 residues. Germline values: CDR1 SGDLS, CDR2 YYNGEE.

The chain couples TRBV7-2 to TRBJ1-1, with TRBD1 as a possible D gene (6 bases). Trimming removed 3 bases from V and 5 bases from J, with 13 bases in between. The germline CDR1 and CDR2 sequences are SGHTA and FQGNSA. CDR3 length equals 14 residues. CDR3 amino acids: CASSFGGGVTEAFF. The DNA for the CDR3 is TGTGCCAGCAGCTTTGGAGGGGGGGTGACTGAAGCTTTCTTT.

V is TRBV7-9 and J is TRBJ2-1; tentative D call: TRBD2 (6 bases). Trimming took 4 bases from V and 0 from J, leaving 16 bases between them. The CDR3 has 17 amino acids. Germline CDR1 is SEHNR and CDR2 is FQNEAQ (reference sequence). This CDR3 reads CASSSTGTGSSYNEQFF. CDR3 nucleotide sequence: TGTGCCAGCAGCTCCACCGGGACTGGGAGCTCCTACAATGAGCAGTTCTTC. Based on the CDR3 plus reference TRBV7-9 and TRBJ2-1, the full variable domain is DTGVSQNPRHKITKRGQNVTFRCDPISEHNRLYWYRQTLGQGPEFLTYFQNEAQLEKSRLLSDRFSAERPKGSFSTLEIQRTEQGDSAMYLCASSSTGTGSSYNEQFFGPGTRLTVL.

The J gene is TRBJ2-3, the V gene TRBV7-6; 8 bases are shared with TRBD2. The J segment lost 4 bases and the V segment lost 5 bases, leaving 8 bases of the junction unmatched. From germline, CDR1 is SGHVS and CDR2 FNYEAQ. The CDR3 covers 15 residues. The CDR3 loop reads CASSGLGTSSDTQYF. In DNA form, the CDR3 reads TGTGCCAGCAGCGGCTTAGGGACTAGTTCAGATACGCAGTATTTT.

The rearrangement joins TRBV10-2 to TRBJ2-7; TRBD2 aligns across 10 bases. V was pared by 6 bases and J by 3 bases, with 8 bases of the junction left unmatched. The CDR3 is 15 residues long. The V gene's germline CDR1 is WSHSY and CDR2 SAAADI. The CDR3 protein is CASRDSGRASYEQYF. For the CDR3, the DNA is TGCGCCAGCAGGGACAGCGGGAGGGCCAGCTACGAGCAGTACTTC.

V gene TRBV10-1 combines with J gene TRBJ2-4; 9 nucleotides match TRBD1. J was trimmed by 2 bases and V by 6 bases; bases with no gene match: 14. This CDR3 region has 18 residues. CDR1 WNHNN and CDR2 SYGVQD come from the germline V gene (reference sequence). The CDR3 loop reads CASSPRRQGGIPKNIQYF. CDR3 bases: TGCGCCAGCAGCCCTAGGCGACAGGGGGGGATCCCCAAAAACATTCAGTACTTC.

CDR3 DNA: TGTGCCAGCAGCACTGGACAGGGACGGGAGACCCAGTACTTC. This codes for CASSTGQGRETQYF. The chain couples TRBV6-1 to TRBJ2-5; 8 nucleotides match TRBD1. V was clipped by 6 bases and J by 5 bases; unmatched bases: 8. The CDR3 is 14 amino acids. Germline V CDR1 and CDR2: MNHNS, SASEGT.

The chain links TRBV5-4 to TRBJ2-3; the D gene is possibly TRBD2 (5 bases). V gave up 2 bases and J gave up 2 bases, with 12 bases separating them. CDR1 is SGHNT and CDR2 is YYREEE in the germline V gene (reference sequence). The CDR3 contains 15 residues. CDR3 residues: CASSLTSFPTDTQYF. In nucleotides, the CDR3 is TGTGCCAGCAGCTTAACTAGTTTCCCCACAGATACGCAGTATTTT.

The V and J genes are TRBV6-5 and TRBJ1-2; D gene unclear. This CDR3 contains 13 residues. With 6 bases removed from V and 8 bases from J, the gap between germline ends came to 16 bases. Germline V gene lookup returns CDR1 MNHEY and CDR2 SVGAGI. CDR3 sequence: CASSPFSLQGYTF. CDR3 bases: TGTGCCAGCAGCCCTTTCTCCCTCCAAGGCTACACCTTC.

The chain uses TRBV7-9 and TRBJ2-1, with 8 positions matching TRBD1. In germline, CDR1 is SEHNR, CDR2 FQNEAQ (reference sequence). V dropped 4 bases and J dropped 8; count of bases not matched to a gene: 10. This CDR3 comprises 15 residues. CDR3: CASSYGTGRGDEQFF. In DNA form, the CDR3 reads TGTGCCAGCAGCTACGGGACAGGCCGGGGCGATGAGCAGTTCTTC. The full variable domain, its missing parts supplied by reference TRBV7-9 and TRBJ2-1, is DTGVSQNPRHKITKRGQNVTFRCDPISEHNRLYWYRQTLGQGPEFLTYFQNEAQLEKSRLLSDRFSAERPKGSFSTLEIQRTEQGDSAMYLCASSYGTGRGDEQFFGPGTRLTVL.

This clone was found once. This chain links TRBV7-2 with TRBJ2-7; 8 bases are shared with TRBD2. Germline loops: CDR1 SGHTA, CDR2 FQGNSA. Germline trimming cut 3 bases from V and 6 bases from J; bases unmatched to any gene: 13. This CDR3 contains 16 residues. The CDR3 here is CASSLVGTSVTGEQYF. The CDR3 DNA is TGTGCCAGCAGCTTGGTGGGGACTAGTGTCACGGGCGAGCAGTACTTC.

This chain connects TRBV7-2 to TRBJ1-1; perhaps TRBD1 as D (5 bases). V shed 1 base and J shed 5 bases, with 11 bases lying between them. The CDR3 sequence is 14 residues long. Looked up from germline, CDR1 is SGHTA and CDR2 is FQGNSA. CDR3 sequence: CASSLGGGTTEAFF. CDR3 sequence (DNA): TGTGCCAGCAGCTTAGGCGGGGGGACGACTGAAGCTTTCTTT.

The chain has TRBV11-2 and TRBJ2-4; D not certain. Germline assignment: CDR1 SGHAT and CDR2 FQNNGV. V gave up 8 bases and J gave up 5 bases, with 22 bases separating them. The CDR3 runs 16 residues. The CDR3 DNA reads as TGTGCCAGCTCCGATCCCGGAACGCACGGTCAAAACATTCAGTACTTC. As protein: CASSDPGTHGQNIQYF.

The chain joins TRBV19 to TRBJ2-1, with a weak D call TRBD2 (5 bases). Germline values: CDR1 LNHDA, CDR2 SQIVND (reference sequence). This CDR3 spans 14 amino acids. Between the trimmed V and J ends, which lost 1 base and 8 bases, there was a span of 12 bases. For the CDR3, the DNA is TGTGCCAGTAGTATAGGTCAAGCGCGGGATGAGCAGTTCTTC. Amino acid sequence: CASSIGQARDEQFF.

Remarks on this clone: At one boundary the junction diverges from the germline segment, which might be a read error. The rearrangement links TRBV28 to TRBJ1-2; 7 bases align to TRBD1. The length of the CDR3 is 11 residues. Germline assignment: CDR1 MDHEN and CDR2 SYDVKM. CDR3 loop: CASSRQGSFAF. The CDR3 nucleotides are TGTGCCAGCAGCCGACAGGGAAGCTTCGCCTTC.